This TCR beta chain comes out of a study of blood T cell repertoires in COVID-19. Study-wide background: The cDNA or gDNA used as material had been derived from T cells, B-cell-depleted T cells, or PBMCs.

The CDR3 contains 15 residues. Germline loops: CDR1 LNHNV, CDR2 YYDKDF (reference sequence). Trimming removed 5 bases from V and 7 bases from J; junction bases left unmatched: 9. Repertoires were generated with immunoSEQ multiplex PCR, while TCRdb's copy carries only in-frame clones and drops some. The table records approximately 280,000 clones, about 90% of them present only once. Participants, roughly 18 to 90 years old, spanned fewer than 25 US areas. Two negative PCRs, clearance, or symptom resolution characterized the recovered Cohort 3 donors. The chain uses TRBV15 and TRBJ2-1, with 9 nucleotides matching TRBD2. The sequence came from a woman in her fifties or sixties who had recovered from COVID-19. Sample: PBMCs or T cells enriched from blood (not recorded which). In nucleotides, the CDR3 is TGTGCCACCAGCCCCCAGCGGGGGGTTAAGAATGAGCAGTTCTTC. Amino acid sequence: CATSPQRGVKNEQFF.